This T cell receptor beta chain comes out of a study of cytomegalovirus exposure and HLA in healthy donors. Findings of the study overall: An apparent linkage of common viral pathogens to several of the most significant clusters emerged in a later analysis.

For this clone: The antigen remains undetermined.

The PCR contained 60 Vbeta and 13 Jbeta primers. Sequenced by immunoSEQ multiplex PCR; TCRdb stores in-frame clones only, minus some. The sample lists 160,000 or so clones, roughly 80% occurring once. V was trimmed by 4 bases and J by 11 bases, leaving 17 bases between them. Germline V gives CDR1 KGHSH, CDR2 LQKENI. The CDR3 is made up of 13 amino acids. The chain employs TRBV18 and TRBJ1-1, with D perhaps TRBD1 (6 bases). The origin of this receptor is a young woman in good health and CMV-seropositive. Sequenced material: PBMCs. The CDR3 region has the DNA TGTGCCAGCTCACAATGGACAGAGAGGGAGGCTTTCTTT. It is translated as CASSQWTEREAFF.